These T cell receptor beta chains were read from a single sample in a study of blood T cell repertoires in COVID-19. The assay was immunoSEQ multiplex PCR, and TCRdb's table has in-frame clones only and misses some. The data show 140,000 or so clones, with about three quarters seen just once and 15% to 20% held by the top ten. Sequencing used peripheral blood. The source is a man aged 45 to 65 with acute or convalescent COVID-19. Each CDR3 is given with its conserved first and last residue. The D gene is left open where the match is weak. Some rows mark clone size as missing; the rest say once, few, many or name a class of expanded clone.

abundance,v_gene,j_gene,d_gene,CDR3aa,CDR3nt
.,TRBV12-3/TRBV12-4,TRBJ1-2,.,CASSIDPRSGYTF,TGTGCCAGCAGTATCGACCCGAGGAGTGGCTACACCTTC
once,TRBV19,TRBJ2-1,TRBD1,CASTEAPLGGGIYNEQFF,TGTGCCAGTACCGAAGCCCCCCTAGGGGGCGGTATCTACAATGAGCAGTTCTTC
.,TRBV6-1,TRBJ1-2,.,CASSELTGYGYTF,TGTGCCAGCAGTGAACTTACAGGTTATGGCTACACCTTC
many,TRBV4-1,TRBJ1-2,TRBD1,CASSHGTGGRRTYGYTF,TGCGCCAGCAGCCACGGGACAGGGGGTCGAAGAACCTATGGCTACACCTTC
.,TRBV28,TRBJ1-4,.,CASSAAGGTTNEKLFF,TGTGCCAGCAGTGCCGCCGGGGGAACAACTAATGAAAAACTGTTTTTT
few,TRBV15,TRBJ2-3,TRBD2,CATSPRLAGGLLPSTDTQYF,TGTGCCACCAGCCCTCGACTAGCGGGGGGGCTCCTCCCCAGCACAGATACGCAGTATTTT
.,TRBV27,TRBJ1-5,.,CASSPTRTDQPQHF,TGTGCCAGCAGTCCAACCAGGACAGATCAGCCCCAGCATTTT
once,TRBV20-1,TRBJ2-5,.,CSVDTVETQYF,TGCAGTGTAGATACCGTCGAGACCCAGTACTTC
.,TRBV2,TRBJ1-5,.,CASRWGLTGNQPQHF,TGTGCCAGCAGGTGGGGACTAACGGGCAATCAGCCCCAGCATTTT
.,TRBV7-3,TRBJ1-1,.,CASSLLAGNTEAFF,TGTGCCAGCAGCTTATTGGCAGGGAACACTGAAGCTTTCTTT